These T cell receptor beta chains were read from a single sample in a study of blood T cell repertoires in COVID-19. Repertoires were generated with immunoSEQ multiplex PCR, while TCRdb's copy carries only in-frame clones and drops some. The top ten clones hold roughly 8% of a sample with some 150,000 clones, over 75% of them seen once. The sequenced sample consisted of peripheral blood. The receptor source for this set is a woman aged 55-69 years with COVID-19, enrolled during active disease. The CDR3 runs from the conserved cysteine through the conserved F or W. Each record gives: V gene, J gene, CDR3 protein.

v_gene: TRBV14; j_gene: TRBJ1-3; CDR3aa: CASSQAYRGRRGNTIYF
v_gene: TRBV3-1/TRBV3-2; j_gene: TRBJ1-2; CDR3aa: CASSRLLTGFGTAKIYGYTF
v_gene: TRBV4-1; j_gene: TRBJ1-3; CDR3aa: CASSHHFGGRSGNTIYF
v_gene: TRBV5-1; j_gene: TRBJ2-2; CDR3aa: CASSFPTTGWDTGELFF
v_gene: TRBV3-1/TRBV3-2; j_gene: TRBJ2-1; CDR3aa: CASSLRWAGVSVSYNEQFF
v_gene: TRBV30; j_gene: TRBJ1-6; CDR3aa: CAWTRKSDTAYNSPLHF
v_gene: TRBV5-1; j_gene: TRBJ2-3; CDR3aa: CASSELAGGFLSDTQYF
v_gene: TRBV5-1; j_gene: TRBJ2-1; CDR3aa: CASSLNVDEQFF
v_gene: TRBV6-2/TRBV6-3; j_gene: TRBJ2-7; CDR3aa: CASSQRPDSEQYF
v_gene: TRBV9; j_gene: TRBJ2-7; CDR3aa: CASSVVDSYEQYF
v_gene: TRBV5-1; j_gene: TRBJ1-1; CDR3aa: CASSLSVDRAAEAFF
v_gene: TRBV7-8; j_gene: TRBJ1-5; CDR3aa: CASSPLGQSNQPQHF
v_gene: TRBV6-2/TRBV6-3; j_gene: TRBJ1-5; CDR3aa: CASSYRNNQPQHF
v_gene: TRBV6-1; j_gene: TRBJ2-3; CDR3aa: CASSDRLAGGPDTQYF
v_gene: TRBV9; j_gene: TRBJ2-3; CDR3aa: CASSVGGRTIGDTQYF
v_gene: TRBV7-8; j_gene: TRBJ1-4; CDR3aa: CASSLFPPAGRTLSKKLFF
v_gene: TRBV19; j_gene: TRBJ1-1; CDR3aa: CASSPPGGSTEAFF
v_gene: TRBV11-1; j_gene: TRBJ2-5; CDR3aa: CASSFPGQQETQYF
v_gene: TRBV19; j_gene: TRBJ2-7; CDR3aa: CASSKPLSYEQYF
v_gene: TRBV3-1/TRBV3-2; j_gene: TRBJ2-1; CDR3aa: CASSRLAGGGNEQFF
v_gene: TRBV10-3; j_gene: TRBJ2-1; CDR3aa: CAISDSSGGEKYNEQFF
v_gene: TRBV7-8; j_gene: TRBJ1-4; CDR3aa: CASSLVTGGGEKLFF
v_gene: TRBV18; j_gene: TRBJ1-1; CDR3aa: CASSKDREGPLDTEAFF
v_gene: TRBV3-1/TRBV3-2; j_gene: TRBJ1-2; CDR3aa: CASSQETGTGFGYTF
v_gene: TRBV6-6; j_gene: TRBJ2-5; CDR3aa: CASSLPTSGGQETQYF
v_gene: TRBV5-1; j_gene: TRBJ1-4; CDR3aa: CASSLQAEDEKLFF
v_gene: TRBV6-2/TRBV6-3; j_gene: TRBJ2-5; CDR3aa: CASSLGGIQETQYF
v_gene: TRBV10-3; j_gene: TRBJ2-2; CDR3aa: CAISVLPAETNTGELFF
v_gene: TRBV5-1; j_gene: TRBJ1-4; CDR3aa: CASSRERNEKLFF
v_gene: TRBV27; j_gene: TRBJ2-2; CDR3aa: CASSLGSGRGGGELFF
v_gene: TRBV10-3; j_gene: TRBJ1-6; CDR3aa: CAISDGISSYNSPLHF
v_gene: TRBV10-3; j_gene: TRBJ2-7; CDR3aa: CAISDPGQTYEQYF
v_gene: TRBV9; j_gene: TRBJ1-2; CDR3aa: CASSVGGRGGYTF
v_gene: TRBV27; j_gene: TRBJ1-2; CDR3aa: CASSFSQGFGYTF
v_gene: TRBV19; j_gene: TRBJ2-1; CDR3aa: CASSILPGGASGGLAGSWNEQFF
v_gene: TRBV6-6; j_gene: TRBJ1-1; CDR3aa: CASSYSGTGTEAFF
v_gene: TRBV15; j_gene: TRBJ1-4; CDR3aa: CATSRAQGAGEKLFF
v_gene: TRBV7-8; j_gene: TRBJ1-1; CDR3aa: CASTGGGTGRLGTEAFF
v_gene: TRBV27; j_gene: TRBJ2-7; CDR3aa: CASSLSAIYEQYF
v_gene: TRBV7-3; j_gene: TRBJ2-1; CDR3aa: CASSLSLAGLYNEQFF
v_gene: TRBV2; j_gene: TRBJ1-2; CDR3aa: CASSEMDGQYYGYTF
v_gene: TRBV4-3; j_gene: TRBJ2-3; CDR3aa: CASSQDRGAGVADTQYF
v_gene: TRBV18; j_gene: TRBJ1-1; CDR3aa: CASSRQGMNTEAFF
v_gene: TRBV18; j_gene: TRBJ1-2; CDR3aa: CASSPSQGAQYGYTF
v_gene: TRBV15; j_gene: TRBJ1-4; CDR3aa: CATRPRQANEKLFF